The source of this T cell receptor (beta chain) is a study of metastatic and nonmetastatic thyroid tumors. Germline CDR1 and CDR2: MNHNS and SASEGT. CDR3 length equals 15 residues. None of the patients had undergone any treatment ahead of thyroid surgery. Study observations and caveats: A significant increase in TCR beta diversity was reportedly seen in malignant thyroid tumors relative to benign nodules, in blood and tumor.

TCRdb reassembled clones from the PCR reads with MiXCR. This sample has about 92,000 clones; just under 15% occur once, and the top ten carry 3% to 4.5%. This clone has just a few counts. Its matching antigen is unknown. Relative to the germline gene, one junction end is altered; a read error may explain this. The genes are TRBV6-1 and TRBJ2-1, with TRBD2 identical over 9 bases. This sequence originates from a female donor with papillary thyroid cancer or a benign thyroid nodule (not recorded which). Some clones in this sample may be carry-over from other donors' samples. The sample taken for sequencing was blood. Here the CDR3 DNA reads TGCGCCAGCAGGCTAGGGACTAGCCGGGTTAATGAGCAGTTCTTC. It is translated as CASRLGTSRVNEQFF.